One and the same sample provided the 18 T cell receptor beta chains below, sequenced in a study of cytomegalovirus exposure and HLA in healthy donors. PCR primers comprised 60 Vbeta and 13 Jbeta primers. Produced via immunoSEQ multiplex PCR; TCRdb's table is partial and in-frame only. This table holds fewer than 200,000 clones, around 82% found once. Source material: PBMCs. Receptors were obtained from a man in his sixties in good health and CMV-seronegative.

The V call is TRBV6-6, the J call TRBJ1-2; TRBD1 aligns across 7 bases. Germline CDR1 is MNHNY and CDR2 is SVGAGI (reference sequence). The junction had 7 bases not matched to a gene; V was cut back by 6 bases and J by 0 bases. The CDR3 contains 15 residues. CDR3 in DNA: TGTGCCAGCAGAACGGACAGGATCGCTAACTATGGCTACACCTTC. Residues: CASRTDRIANYGYTF.

This sequence joins TRBV7-2 and TRBJ2-2; no firm D call. Between the trimmed V and J ends, which lost 3 bases and 3 bases, there was a span of 11 bases. The CDR3 sequence is 15 residues long. CDR1 and CDR2 (germline): SGHTA, FQGNSA. CDR3 DNA sequence: TGTGCCAGCAGCTTTAATGCTATCCACACCGGGGAGCTGTTTTTT. It codes for CASSFNAIHTGELFF.

This clone was seen only a few times. The rearrangement joins TRBV11-2 to TRBJ1-4; tentative D call: TRBD1 (6 bases). Germline V gene data show CDR1 as SGHAT and CDR2 as FQNNGV. V lost 5 bases and J 5 bases, leaving 21 bases between the germline ends. The CDR3 totals 17 residues. The CDR3 DNA follows: TGTGCCAGCAGCCCGGGGTCACAGGGATGGTCGAATGAAAAACTGTTTTTT. This translates into CASSPGSQGWSNEKLFF.

This clone is a singleton in its sample. The chain employs TRBV28 and TRBJ2-1, with a tentative D call TRBD1 (5 bases). Per the germline V gene, CDR1 is MDHEN and CDR2 is SYDVKM. The V end lost 7 bases, the J end lost 6 bases, and 13 bases lay between the germline ends. The CDR3 spans 13 residues. The DNA for the CDR3 is TGTGCCAGCACACAAAGGGGTAGCAATGAGCAGTTCTTC. It codes for CASTQRGSNEQFF. Variable domain in full (rest from reference TRBV28 and TRBJ2-1): DVKVTQSSRYLVKRTGEKVFLECVQDMDHENMFWYRQDPGLGLRLIYFSYDVKMKEKGDIPEGYSVSREKKERFSLILESASTNQTSMYLCASTQRGSNEQFFGPGTRLTVL.

This clone has just one count. The chain links TRBV7-8 to TRBJ2-4, with 9 bases identical to TRBD1. Germline V gene lookup returns CDR1 SGHVS and CDR2 FQNEAQ. CDR3 size: 14 residues. After removal of 3 bases from V and 6 bases from J, the junction contained 3 bases not matched to a gene. CDR3 protein: CASSLGTGLNIQYF. The CDR3 DNA reads as TGTGCCAGCAGCTTGGGGACAGGGTTAAACATTCAGTACTTC.

The chain employs TRBV14 and TRBJ1-6, with 10 bases that match TRBD1. The CDR3 totals 16 residues. V lost 4 bases, J lost 5 bases, and 5 bases stayed unmatched. Germline CDR1 SGHDN, CDR2 FVKESK. The CDR3 sequence is CASSPPGQGNNSPLHF. The CDR3 DNA reads as TGTGCCAGCAGCCCGCCGGGACAGGGGAATAATTCACCCCTCCACTTT. Complete variable domain (other parts from reference TRBV14 and TRBJ1-6): EAGVTQFPSHSVIEKGQTVTLRCDPISGHDNLYWYRRVMGKEIKFLLHFVKESKQDESGMPNNRFLAERTGGTYSTLKVQPAELEDSGVYFCASSPPGQGNNSPLHFGNGTRLTVT.

V is TRBV11-3 and J is TRBJ2-2, with D possibly TRBD1 on 5 matching bases. CDR3 length: 13 residues. Per germline, CDR1 SGHNT and CDR2 YENEEA. V was pared by 1 base and J by 8 bases, with 8 bases between. CDR3 loop: CASSLVNRGELFF. The CDR3 nucleotides are TGTGCCAGCAGCTTAGTTAACAGGGGGGAGCTGTTTTTT.

Regarding this clone: The junction and the germline gene differ at one end; a read error may be behind it. The chain joins TRBV14 to TRBJ2-1; 8 nucleotides line up with TRBD2. Germline lookup yields CDR1 SGHDN and CDR2 FVKESK. The CDR3 has 17 residues. The CDR3 nucleotides read TGTGCCAGCAGTCCTTCGGAGGGACTAGTGTCCTCCAATGAGCAGTTCTTC. It yields the protein CASSPSEGLVSSNEQFF.

The chain is built from TRBV4-3 and TRBJ2-1; D might be TRBD2 (6 bases). CDR3 length: 15 amino acids. Germline V CDR1 and CDR2: LGHNA, YSLEER. Trimming removed 0 bases at V and 9 bases at J, with 15 bases between. In DNA form, the CDR3 reads TGCGCCAGCAGCCAAGAGGGCGGGATCGGTAGTGAGCAGTTCTTC. It codes for CASSQEGGIGSEQFF.

The table lists this clone with a few counts. This chain links TRBV6-6 with TRBJ2-7, with TRBD1 matching 8 bases. Germline loops: CDR1 MNHNY, CDR2 SVGAGI (reference sequence). V trimming: 5 bases; J trimming: 6 bases; junction bases outside the gene matches: 9. The CDR3 is 14 amino acids. The CDR3 bases are TGTGCCAGCAGTCCCCCGGGACAGGTCATCGAGCAGTACTTC. It translates to CASSPPGQVIEQYF.

The chain employs TRBV18 and TRBJ2-1; 8 bases agree with TRBD1. Germline V CDR1 and CDR2: KGHSH, LQKENI. V gave up 8 bases and J gave up 6 bases; unmatched junction bases: 15. The CDR3 extends over 16 amino acids. The CDR3 loop reads CASTGPGQGAFNEQFF. The CDR3 DNA reads as TGTGCCAGCACCGGTCCAGGGCAGGGGGCTTTCAATGAGCAGTTCTTC.

CDR3 residues: CASSPTGNTGELFF. The CDR3 region has the DNA TGTGCCAGCAGCCCGACAGGGAACACCGGGGAGCTGTTTTTT. The V and J genes are TRBV9 and TRBJ2-2; D is perhaps TRBD1 (6 bases). V was trimmed by 4 bases and J by 1 base, leaving 8 bases between them. CDR1 and CDR2 (germline): SGDLS, YYNGEE. This CDR3 is built from 14 residues.

The chain links TRBV7-9 to TRBJ2-5; D remains ambiguous. The CDR3 has 15 residues. V lost 0 bases and J lost 1, with 9 bases in between. Germline V CDR1 and CDR2: SEHNR, FQNEAQ (reference sequence). CDR3 nucleotides: TGTGCCAGCAGCTTAGCGCTGCAGTCCCAAGAGACCCAGTACTTC. Amino acids: CASSLALQSQETQYF.

The rearrangement uses TRBV6-5 and TRBJ1-6; possibly TRBD1 for D (6 bases). Between the trimmed V and J ends, which lost 5 bases and 5 bases, there was a span of 13 bases. Per the germline V gene, CDR1 is MNHEY and CDR2 is SVGAGI. The CDR3 has 15 amino acids. CDR3 coding DNA: TGTGCCAGCAGTCTAACACAGGGTGATAATTCACCCCTCCACTTT. This sequence encodes CASSLTQGDNSPLHF.

J is TRBJ1-5 and V is TRBV9, with a weak D call TRBD1 (6 bases). The CDR3 is made up of 15 amino acids. Germline loops: CDR1 SGDLS, CDR2 YYNGEE. The germline V and J ends were trimmed by 8 bases and 1 base, with 16 bases remaining between them. This CDR3 is CASSEEGVSNQPQHF. The CDR3 region has the DNA TGTGCCAGTTCAGAAGAGGGGGTGAGCAATCAGCCCCAGCATTTT.

V gene TRBV4-1 combines with J gene TRBJ1-4; 7 bases fit TRBD1. The germline V gene has CDR1 MGHRA and CDR2 YSYEKL. Trimming at V came to 0 bases and at J to 9 bases, leaving 7 bases not matched to a gene. The CDR3 has 15 amino acids. The CDR3 reads CASSQELTGTQKLFF. CDR3 bases: TGCGCCAGCAGCCAAGAGTTGACAGGGACGCAAAAACTGTTTTTT.

V usage is TRBV5-4 and J usage is TRBJ2-2; 7 positions agree with TRBD1. The V and J ends lost 2 bases and 1 base, in that order; junction bases with no gene match: 5. Germline V gene lookup returns CDR1 SGHNT and CDR2 YYREEE (reference sequence). The CDR3 is 16 residues long. DNA for the CDR3: TGTGCCAGCAGCTTAGGTGACAGGGTGAACACCGGGGAGCTGTTTTTT. Protein: CASSLGDRVNTGELFF.

This clone was seen a few times. This sequence joins TRBV7-8 and TRBJ2-1, with 10 nucleotides matching TRBD2. Germline CDR1 reads SGHVS; CDR2 reads FQNEAQ. This CDR3 is 16 amino acids long. V was pared by 3 bases and J by 0 bases, with 2 bases of the junction left unmatched. The CDR3 region has the DNA TGTGCCAGCAGCTTCAGCGGGAGGGCCTCCTACAATGAGCAGTTCTTC. It specifies CASSFSGRASYNEQFF.